The rows below give T cell receptor beta chains drawn from one sample of a study of somatic mutations in cytotoxic T cells in rheumatoid arthritis. Libraries were prepared by immunoSEQ multiplex PCR; TCRdb keeps only in-frame clonotypes and omits some of them. The profile shows about 7,000 clones, roughly four fifths of them singletons. Sequencing was carried out using CD8+ T cells sorted from blood. These receptors came from an adult with rheumatoid arthritis. The CDR3 runs from the conserved cysteine through the conserved F or W. A D gene is named only where the DNA matches it firmly. Where a row states a size, it is once, few, many or the class of an expanded clone; other rows omit it.

J gene: TRBJ1-2
V gene: TRBV5-6
clone size: NA
D gene: NA
CDR3 protein: CASSLVRQNYGYTF
CDR3 DNA: TGTGCCAGCAGCTTGGTCAGACAGAACTATGGCTACACCTTC

J gene: TRBJ1-1
V gene: TRBV5-1
clone size: few
D gene: NA
CDR3 protein: CASSLDSEAFF
CDR3 DNA: TGCGCCAGCAGCTTGGATTCTGAAGCTTTCTTT

J gene: TRBJ2-1
V gene: TRBV5-1
clone size: NA
D gene: TRBD2
CDR3 protein: CATQPGTSGGYEQFF
CDR3 DNA: TGCGCCACCCAACCCGGGACTAGCGGGGGGTATGAGCAGTTCTTC

J gene: TRBJ2-2
V gene: TRBV30
clone size: NA
D gene: TRBD2
CDR3 protein: CAWRGGGINTGELFF
CDR3 DNA: TGTGCCTGGAGGGGCGGGGGGATAAACACCGGGGAGCTGTTTTTT

J gene: TRBJ2-1
V gene: TRBV4-1
clone size: NA
D gene: TRBD1
CDR3 protein: CASSQLYRGRSYNEQFF
CDR3 DNA: TGCGCCAGCAGCCAACTTTACAGGGGTCGCTCCTACAATGAGCAGTTCTTC

J gene: TRBJ2-7
V gene: TRBV9
clone size: NA
D gene: NA
CDR3 protein: CASSVGAVSEQYF
CDR3 DNA: TGTGCCAGCAGCGTAGGGGCGGTTTCCGAGCAGTACTTC

J gene: TRBJ1-1
V gene: TRBV5-1
clone size: NA
D gene: TRBD1
CDR3 protein: CASSAGGTDLTEAFF
CDR3 DNA: TGCGCCAGCAGCGCGGGCGGGACAGACCTGACTGAAGCTTTCTTT

J gene: TRBJ1-2
V gene: TRBV7-9
clone size: NA
D gene: NA
CDR3 protein: CASSPAGRFYGYTF
CDR3 DNA: TGTGCCAGCAGCCCAGCAGGGAGGTTCTATGGCTACACCTTC

J gene: TRBJ1-1
V gene: TRBV6-5
clone size: NA
D gene: NA
CDR3 protein: CASSPSGGGGTEAFF
CDR3 DNA: TGTGCCAGCAGTCCTTCGGGGGGGGGCGGCACTGAAGCTTTCTTT

J gene: TRBJ2-3
V gene: TRBV9
clone size: NA
D gene: NA
CDR3 protein: CASSARQGGGTDTQYF
CDR3 DNA: TGTGCCAGCAGCGCCCGACAGGGTGGGGGGACAGATACGCAGTATTTT

J gene: TRBJ1-2
V gene: TRBV7-9
clone size: few
D gene: NA
CDR3 protein: CASSLDHGYTF
CDR3 DNA: TGTGCCAGCAGCTTAGATCATGGCTACACCTTC

J gene: TRBJ2-5
V gene: TRBV6-1
clone size: NA
D gene: TRBD2
CDR3 protein: CASSGGGSVETQYF
CDR3 DNA: TGTGCCAGCAGTGGCGGGGGTTCGGTAGAGACCCAGTACTTC

J gene: TRBJ2-6
V gene: TRBV10-3
clone size: NA
D gene: TRBD1
CDR3 protein: CAISESRGQGAAGANVLTF
CDR3 DNA: TGTGCCATCAGTGAGTCTAGGGGACAGGGGGCCGCTGGGGCCAACGTCCTGACTTTC

J gene: TRBJ1-2
V gene: TRBV20-1
clone size: few
D gene: NA
CDR3 protein: CSAHSDYGYTF
CDR3 DNA: TGCAGTGCCCACAGTGACTATGGCTACACCTTC

J gene: TRBJ1-4
V gene: TRBV5-1
clone size: NA
D gene: NA
CDR3 protein: CASSPVLPATNEKLFF
CDR3 DNA: TGCGCCAGCAGCCCCGTTCTCCCGGCAACTAATGAAAAACTGTTTTTT

J gene: TRBJ2-5
V gene: TRBV11-2
clone size: NA
D gene: NA
CDR3 protein: CASMTWGETQYF
CDR3 DNA: TGTGCCAGCATGACCTGGGGGGAGACCCAGTACTTC

J gene: TRBJ2-7
V gene: TRBV4-3
clone size: NA
D gene: NA
CDR3 protein: CASSQVFSGKSYEQYF
CDR3 DNA: TGCGCCAGCAGCCAAGTTTTTAGTGGCAAGAGTTACGAGCAGTACTTC

J gene: TRBJ2-7
V gene: TRBV4-2
clone size: NA
D gene: TRBD2
CDR3 protein: CASSQDMRGYYEQYF
CDR3 DNA: TGTGCCAGCAGCCAAGATATGCGGGGGTACTACGAGCAGTACTTC

J gene: TRBJ2-1
V gene: TRBV5-1
clone size: NA
D gene: NA
CDR3 protein: CASSPRDTSSYNEQFF
CDR3 DNA: TGCGCCAGCAGCCCAAGGGACACCAGCTCCTACAATGAGCAGTTCTTC

J gene: TRBJ2-3
V gene: TRBV6-4
clone size: NA
D gene: TRBD1
CDR3 protein: CASSDQGETDTQYF
CDR3 DNA: TGTGCCAGCAGTGACCAGGGGGAGACAGATACGCAGTATTTT

J gene: TRBJ1-2
V gene: TRBV9
clone size: NA
D gene: NA
CDR3 protein: CASSVDRRDYGYTF
CDR3 DNA: TGTGCCAGCAGCGTAGATCGCCGGGACTACGGCTACACCTTC

J gene: TRBJ2-1
V gene: TRBV5-4
clone size: NA
D gene: TRBD2
CDR3 protein: CASSFTSGGPYNEQFF
CDR3 DNA: TGTGCCAGCAGCTTCACCAGCGGGGGACCTTACAATGAGCAGTTCTTC

J gene: TRBJ2-5
V gene: TRBV4-1
clone size: once
D gene: TRBD1
CDR3 protein: CASSQGQGLETQYF
CDR3 DNA: TGCGCCAGCAGCCAAGGACAGGGTTTGGAGACCCAGTACTTC

J gene: TRBJ2-5
V gene: TRBV10-2
clone size: NA
D gene: TRBD2
CDR3 protein: CASRGLAAQETQYF
CDR3 DNA: TGCGCCAGCAGAGGACTAGCGGCCCAAGAGACCCAGTACTTC

J gene: TRBJ1-5
V gene: TRBV4-1
clone size: NA
D gene: NA
CDR3 protein: CASSYSPGNQPQHF
CDR3 DNA: TGCGCCAGCAGTTATTCCCCAGGAAATCAGCCCCAGCATTTT

J gene: TRBJ2-1
V gene: TRBV27
clone size: NA
D gene: NA
CDR3 protein: CASSFRGQTKYNEQFF
CDR3 DNA: TGTGCCAGCAGTTTTCGGGGCCAGACTAAGTACAATGAGCAGTTCTTC

J gene: TRBJ2-1
V gene: TRBV27
clone size: NA
D gene: NA
CDR3 protein: CASSLSQAGNEQFF
CDR3 DNA: TGTGCCAGCAGTTTGAGTCAGGCGGGTAATGAGCAGTTCTTC

J gene: TRBJ2-1
V gene: TRBV13
clone size: NA
D gene: NA
CDR3 protein: CASSPSWGAGNEQFF
CDR3 DNA: TGTGCCAGCAGCCCCTCTTGGGGGGCGGGGAATGAGCAGTTCTTC

J gene: TRBJ1-1
V gene: TRBV5-4
clone size: NA
D gene: NA
CDR3 protein: CASSDLSTEAFF
CDR3 DNA: TGTGCCAGCTCTGATCTAAGTACTGAAGCTTTCTTT

J gene: TRBJ1-4
V gene: TRBV4-1
clone size: few
D gene: NA
CDR3 protein: CASSQPQGLENEKLFF
CDR3 DNA: TGCGCCAGCAGCCAACCACAGGGATTGGAGAATGAAAAACTGTTTTTT

J gene: TRBJ2-6
V gene: TRBV10-3
clone size: NA
D gene: NA
CDR3 protein: CAISENSGANVLTF
CDR3 DNA: TGTGCCATCAGTGAGAACTCTGGGGCCAACGTCCTGACTTTC

J gene: TRBJ2-1
V gene: TRBV11-3
clone size: NA
D gene: NA
CDR3 protein: CASRLPSGQSRDYEQFF
CDR3 DNA: TGTGCCAGCAGGCTCCCCTCCGGACAGTCTAGGGATTATGAGCAGTTCTTC

J gene: TRBJ1-4
V gene: TRBV5-1
clone size: few
D gene: NA
CDR3 protein: CASSLLRGKPNSRANEKLFF
CDR3 DNA: TGCGCCAGCAGCTTGCTACGGGGCAAACCTAACTCCCGGGCTAATGAAAAACTGTTTTTT

J gene: TRBJ2-7
V gene: TRBV5-1
clone size: few
D gene: TRBD1
CDR3 protein: CASSIKLTAGTGSPYEQYF
CDR3 DNA: TGCGCCAGCAGCATAAAACTGACCGCTGGGACAGGGAGCCCCTACGAGCAGTACTTC

J gene: TRBJ1-1
V gene: TRBV5-6
clone size: NA
D gene: NA
CDR3 protein: CASSQVGSEAFF
CDR3 DNA: TGTGCCAGCAGCCAGGTAGGGTCTGAAGCTTTCTTT

J gene: TRBJ2-7
V gene: TRBV4-1
clone size: NA
D gene: TRBD1
CDR3 protein: CASSHGQGSSYEQYF
CDR3 DNA: TGCGCCAGCAGCCATGGACAGGGAAGCTCCTACGAGCAGTACTTC

J gene: TRBJ2-1
V gene: TRBV7-3
clone size: NA
D gene: TRBD2
CDR3 protein: CASSLWLAGGNNEQFF
CDR3 DNA: TGTGCCAGCAGCTTATGGCTAGCGGGGGGCAACAATGAGCAGTTCTTC

J gene: TRBJ2-1
V gene: TRBV5-5
clone size: NA
D gene: NA
CDR3 protein: CASSLLRVEGNEQFF
CDR3 DNA: TGTGCCAGCAGCTTGCTCCGGGTGGAGGGAAATGAGCAGTTCTTC